These 9 T cell receptor beta chains came from one sample sequenced in a study of vaccination and CD4 T cells after COVID-19. Cultured CD4+ T cell DNA was sequenced using the Oncomine TCR Beta short-read assay. TCRdb ran MiXCR on the PCR reads and lists one entry per CDR3 protein. The sample has tens of thousands of distinct CDR3 sequences, around 70% seen once; the top ten hold around 8.9%. Noted treatment: roughly 11-day PBMC culture with coronavirus spike peptide pools or control peptides (ViraFEST assay). Antigen specificity for these receptors is unknown. Sequencing used CD4+ T cells from blood, cultured in vitro. Every receptor here comes from a human donor who had recovered from COVID-19.

The J gene is TRBJ1-2, the V gene TRBV9; D remains ambiguous. The CDR3 is 16 amino acids. Germline loops: CDR1 SGDLS, CDR2 YYNGEE. Trimming stripped 0 bases from V and 7 bases from J, with 19 bases between. The CDR3 region is CASSVDPQLNSPGYTF. CDR3 DNA: TGTGCCAGCAGCGTAGACCCCCAGCTTAATTCCCCTGGCTACACCTTC.

The chain has TRBV4-3 and TRBJ1-5; tentative D call: TRBD1 (6 bases). CDR1 is LGHNA, CDR2 YSLEER, per germline. The CDR3 totals 16 residues. Trimming took off 3 bases at V and 7 bases at J, with 19 bases between the two ends. The CDR3 reads CASSQGRGQGRQPQHF. The CDR3 bases are TGCGCCAGCAGCCAGGGCCGGGGTCAGGGGCGACAGCCCCAGCATTTT.

The chain carries TRBV6-1 and TRBJ1-2, with TRBD1 as a possible D gene (6 bases). V was cut by 4 bases and J by 8 bases, with 23 bases left in between. CDR1 and CDR2 (germline): MNHNS, SASEGT. The CDR3 runs 16 residues. In DNA, the CDR3 is TGTGCCAGCAGTGTACTACAGGGAATGGGTAATAAGGGCTACACCTTC. Its translation: CASSVLQGMGNKGYTF.

The V gene is TRBV7-8, the J gene TRBJ1-4, with 9 bases fitting TRBD1. Germline trimming cut 3 bases from V and 5 bases from J; bases unmatched to any gene: 16. Per germline, CDR1 SGHVS and CDR2 FQNEAQ. The CDR3 sequence is 19 residues long. The CDR3 DNA sequence: TGTGCCAGCAGCTTCGGGCGGACAGGGGCCTCCCCCTTCAATGAAAAACTGTTTTTT. Protein sequence: CASSFGRTGASPFNEKLFF.

The J gene is TRBJ1-2, the V gene TRBV24-1; the D gene is possibly TRBD1 (5 bases). CDR1 and CDR2 (germline): KGHDR, SFDVKD. The CDR3 consists of 14 residues. The germline V and J ends were trimmed by 2 bases and 6 bases, with 12 bases remaining between them. DNA of the CDR3: TGTGCCACCAGTGATTACCCCAGGGCAAATGGCTACACCTTC. This translates into CATSDYPRANGYTF.

The gene calls are TRBV19 and TRBJ2-7; 9 positions agree with TRBD1. Germline V gene sequence: CDR1 LNHDA, CDR2 SQIVND (reference sequence). The CDR3 contains 14 residues. The V and J ends lost 7 bases and 0 bases, in that order; junction bases with no gene match: 4. The CDR3 loop is CASKNRGPSYEQYF. The CDR3, as DNA: TGTGCCAGTAAAAACAGGGGGCCCTCCTACGAGCAGTACTTC.

The chain is built from TRBV6-2 or TRBV6-3 and TRBJ1-5, with a weak D call TRBD1 (6 bases). CDR3 length: 15 residues. Trimming took off 7 bases at V and 5 bases at J, with 18 bases between the two ends. Looked up from germline, CDR1 is MNHEY and CDR2 is SVGEGT. The CDR3: CASNDLRGSYQPQHF. The CDR3 region has the DNA TGTGCCAGCAATGACTTAAGGGGGTCGTATCAGCCCCAGCATTTT.

V is TRBV6-1 and J is TRBJ1-1; unclear D gene. The CDR3 spans 13 residues. Germline V gene lookup returns CDR1 MNHNS and CDR2 SASEGT. Trimming shortened V by 6 bases and J by 4 bases, and 12 bases separated the two germline ends. The CDR3 nucleotides are TGTGCCAGCAGCCGTAACCGGGCCACTGAAGCTTTCTTT. Encoded protein: CASSRNRATEAFF.

The table lists this clonotype with a few counts. An end of the junction differs from the germline gene, which may be a read error. The CDR3 nucleotides read TGTGCCAGCAGTTTAGGTGGCCAGGCCTTC. As protein: CASSLGGQAF. The chain couples TRBV12-3 or TRBV12-4 to TRBJ1-2; D remains ambiguous. The CDR3 sequence is 10 residues long.